This T cell receptor (beta chain) was recovered during a study of cytomegalovirus exposure and HLA in healthy donors. The PCR used 60 Vbeta and 13 Jbeta primers. This table comes from immunoSEQ multiplex PCR, and its TCRdb copy is limited to in-frame clones, with some not included. The sample gives 140,000 or so clones, about two thirds of which show up once; approximately 4.3% is in the top ten. Study-wide results and limits: Among TCR sequences, most were rare, though some public TCRs appeared in many donors.

As to this clone: Its specificity is not known.

The sequence was collected from a man aged 60-69 years in good health and CMV-seronegative. The sequencing sample was made of PBMCs.

This chain's CDR3 is CASSPRLAEPDYNEQFF. CDR3 bases: TGTGCCAGCAGCCCCCGACTAGCGGAACCGGACTACAATGAGCAGTTCTTC. This chain connects TRBV13 to TRBJ2-1; 9 bases fit TRBD2. V trimming: 5 bases; J trimming: 3 bases; junction bases outside the gene matches: 11. Germline V CDR1 and CDR2: PRHDT, FYEKMQ (reference sequence). The CDR3 loop spans 17 amino acids.